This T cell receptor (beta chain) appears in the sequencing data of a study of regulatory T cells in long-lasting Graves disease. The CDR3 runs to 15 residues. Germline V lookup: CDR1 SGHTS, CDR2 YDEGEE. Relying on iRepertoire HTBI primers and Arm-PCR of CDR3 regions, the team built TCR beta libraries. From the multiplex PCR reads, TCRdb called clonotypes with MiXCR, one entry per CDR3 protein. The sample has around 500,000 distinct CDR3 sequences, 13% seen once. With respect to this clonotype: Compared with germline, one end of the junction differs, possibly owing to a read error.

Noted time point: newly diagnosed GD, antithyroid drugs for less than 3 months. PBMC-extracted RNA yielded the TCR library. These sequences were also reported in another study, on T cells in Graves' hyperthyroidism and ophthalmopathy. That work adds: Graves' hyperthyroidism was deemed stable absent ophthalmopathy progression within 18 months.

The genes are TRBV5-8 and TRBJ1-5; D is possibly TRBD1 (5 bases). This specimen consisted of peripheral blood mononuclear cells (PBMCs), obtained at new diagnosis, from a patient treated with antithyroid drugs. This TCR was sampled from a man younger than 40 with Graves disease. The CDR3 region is CASSSRPGGNQPQHF. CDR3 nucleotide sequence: TGCGCCAGCAGCTCCCGCCCGGGGGGCAATCAGCCCCAGCATTTT.